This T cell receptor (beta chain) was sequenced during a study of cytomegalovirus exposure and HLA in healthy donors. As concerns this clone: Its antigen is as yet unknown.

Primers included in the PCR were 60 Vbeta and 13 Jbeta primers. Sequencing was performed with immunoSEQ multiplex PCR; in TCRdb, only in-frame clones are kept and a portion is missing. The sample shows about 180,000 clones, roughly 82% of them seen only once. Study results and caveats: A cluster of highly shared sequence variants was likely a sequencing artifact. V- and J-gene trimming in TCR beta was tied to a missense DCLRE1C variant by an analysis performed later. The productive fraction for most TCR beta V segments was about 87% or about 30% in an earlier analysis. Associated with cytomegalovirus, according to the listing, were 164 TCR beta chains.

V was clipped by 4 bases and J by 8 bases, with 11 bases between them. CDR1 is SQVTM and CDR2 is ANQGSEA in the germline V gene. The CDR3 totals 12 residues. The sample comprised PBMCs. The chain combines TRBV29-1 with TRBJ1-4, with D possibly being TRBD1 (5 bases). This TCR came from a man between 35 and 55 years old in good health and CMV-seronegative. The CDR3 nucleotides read TGCAGCGTTGGGTTCGGGGGAGAAAAACTGTTTTTT. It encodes CSVGFGGEKLFF.